This entry features one TCR beta chain sequence. What this receptor recognizes is not known. Base qualities were left out, and no much larger clone turns up one base away. The sample originates from a study of blood T cell repertoires in COVID-19 (dated by TCRdb to the early 2020s). At the level of the whole study: Collaborator samples came from the United States, Italy and Spain and covered acute and convalescent phases of COVID-19. The prospective study material was composed of cDNA or gDNA derived from T cells, B-cell-depleted T cells, or PBMCs. Deeply sampled blood TCRbeta repertoires from subjects exposed to, actively infected with, or recovered from COVID-19 were included in the dataset. The repertoires were released in a freely available public database intended as a resource for research on the immune response to SARS-CoV-2. The samples were drawn from two sources: the first 160 participants of the ongoing ImmuneRACE study, and 1,254 subjects contributed by 6 global collaborators. A de-identified subject ID, COVID-19 status, age in years and sex were almost always included in the sample metadata. Where available, HLA class I and class II types were taken from metadata supplied by the sample provider and were not determined by assay-based typing. Overall study outcomes, separate from this receptor: How much clinical and demographic metadata was included differed by source and by participant, and the metadata was provided uncurated.

The collaborating institutions used their own protocols to collect whole blood in K2EDTA tubes. For TCRbeta analysis, collaborators shipped samples as frozen whole blood, isolated PBMCs, or DNA extracted from either of those sample types. TCRbeta CDR3 regions were amplified from genomic DNA by means of the immunoSEQ Assay, a bias-controlled multiplex PCR. Concerning the study's data processing: The number of nucleated cells in each sample was estimated by amplification of reference gene primers within the assay. Sequence reads were collapsed and filtered to measure the absolute abundance of every unique TCRbeta CDR3 rearrangement. For each sample, productive Simpson clonality was calculated by taking the square root of Simpson's diversity index across productive rearrangements. Sourced from immuneACCESS, this table was stored by TCRdb with only in-frame sequences that have V and J called. A share of the clones is absent; for the studies checked, an unresolved V gene accounts for under half, and the remainder has no known explanation. That table furnishes V, J and clone size, whereas the DNA furnished D and trimming. The sample records roughly 70,000 clones, under 90% of which are singletons. The biggest ten clones account for about 3.9% of the sample.

Germline trimming amounts to 3 bases on V and 5 bases on J, with 5 as the count of junction bases outside the gene matches. As encoded in the germline V gene (reference sequence), CDR1 is DFQATT while CDR2 is SNEGSKA. Measured from the cysteine to the phenylalanine, the CDR3 is 13 residues long. CDR3 DNA only is kept here, 39 bases in frame from base 1. Specimen: peripheral blood. This receptor was identified in an older woman with acute or convalescent COVID-19. The chain employs TRBV20-1 and TRBJ2-5; 8 junctional bases match TRBD1. CDR3 loop: CSASSTGGETQYF. The DNA reads TGCAGTGCTAGTAGTACAGGGGGGGAGACCCAGTACTTC.